This T cell receptor (beta chain) was retrieved from a study of T-cell memory formation after mild COVID-19. Study-wide results and caveats: A balance of CD4 and CD8 characterized clones contracting day 15 to 85, whereas later expanders leaned CD4+.

Germline loops: CDR1 SGHRS, CDR2 YFSETQ. CDR3 length: 16 amino acids. V lost 4 bases and J lost 3; bases outside the gene matches: 9. TCRdb re-called the 5' RACE reads with MiXCR, one entry per CDR3 protein. This table holds about 180,000 distinct CDR3 sequences, around 15% found once. Regarding this clonotype: The target antigen is unknown.

V is TRBV5-1 and J is TRBJ2-7; 11 nucleotides agree with TRBD2. The source is an adult woman who had mild COVID-19 (a few samples of this study predate the infection). Cell type and time point are not known. Sequences were obtained from PBMCs or a T cell subset sorted from them (not recorded which). DNA of the CDR3: TGCGCCAGCAGCGCCAACCCCGGGACTAGCGGCTACGAGCAGTACTTC. This gives the protein CASSANPGTSGYEQYF.